These 23 T cell receptor beta chains came from one sample sequenced in a study of cytotoxic CD8 clonotypes in ibrutinib-treated CLL. This table comes from immunoSEQ multiplex PCR, and its TCRdb copy is limited to in-frame clones, with some not included. The data hold roughly 130,000 clones, with about 80% observed a single time. Sequenced material: PBMCs, taken after 12 months of ibrutinib treatment. These receptors all stem from a human donor with chronic lymphocytic leukemia.

The chain couples TRBV4-2 to TRBJ1-2; 8 bases are a match to TRBD1. This CDR3 is built from 16 residues. Trimming removed 1 base from V and 4 bases from J; junction bases left unmatched: 8. The V gene's germline CDR1 is LGHNA and CDR2 YNFKEQ. For the CDR3, the DNA is TGTGCCAGCAGCCAAGTTGACCCAGGGGGCGGCTATGGCTACACCTTC. Translation: CASSQVDPGGGYGYTF.

Only a few counts were recorded for this clone. The V call is TRBV28, the J call TRBJ1-5, with D perhaps matching TRBD1 (6 bases). V was cut by 6 bases and J by 6 bases, with 12 bases left in between. CDR1 and CDR2 from the germline V gene are MDHEN and SYDVKM. CDR3 size: 13 residues. The CDR3 is CASRRGGIQPQHF. CDR3 nucleotide sequence: TGTGCCAGCAGGCGGGGGGGCATTCAGCCCCAGCATTTT.

This chain joins TRBV15 and TRBJ2-3, with D perhaps TRBD2 (5 bases). The CDR3 is 18 amino acids. Deletions cut 0 bases from V and 1 base from J, with 17 bases between. The germline V gene encodes CDR1 LNHNV and CDR2 YYDKDF (reference sequence). Here the CDR3 reads CATSRDLPSRFGTDTQYF. The CDR3 DNA sequence: TGTGCCACCAGCAGAGATTTGCCTAGCCGTTTTGGCACAGATACGCAGTATTTT.

This clone was seen only a few times. This chain links TRBV4-1 with TRBJ2-2; 7 bases match TRBD1. CDR1 and CDR2 from the germline V gene are MGHRA and YSYEKL. The CDR3 has 14 residues. V lost 11 bases, J lost 0 bases, and 6 bases stayed unmatched. CDR3 nucleotide sequence: TGCGCCTCCCAGAGGGGGCCGAACACCGGGGAGCTGTTTTTT. It is translated as CASQRGPNTGELFF.

The CDR3 here is CASSFSGTSYEQYF. CDR3 nucleotide sequence: TGTGCCAGCAGTTTTTCTGGGACTTCCTACGAGCAGTACTTC. The rearrangement uses TRBV28 and TRBJ2-7; TRBD2 might be the D (6 bases). This CDR3 is 14 amino acids long. Trimming took 3 bases from V and 1 from J, leaving 10 bases between them. The germline CDR1 and CDR2 sequences are MDHEN and SYDVKM.

The chain couples TRBV7-2 to TRBJ2-7; 9 bases agree with TRBD1. The CDR3 contains 15 residues. V lost 3 bases, J lost 6 bases, and 9 bases stayed unmatched. The germline gives CDR1 SGHTA, CDR2 FQGNSA. This CDR3 reads CASSFLRDRVGEQYF. CDR3 DNA: TGTGCCAGCAGCTTCCTCCGGGACAGGGTAGGCGAGCAGTACTTC.

The V call is TRBV6-1, the J call TRBJ2-7, with a tentative D call TRBD1 (7 bases). The CDR3 loop spans 15 amino acids. CDR1 and CDR2 (germline): MNHNS, SASEGT. Trimming cost V 7 bases and J 4 bases, with 20 bases left between them. The CDR3 reads CASTGGPAGRYEQYF. CDR3 DNA sequence: TGTGCCAGCACAGGGGGTCCGGCAGGGAGGTACGAGCAGTACTTC.

The CDR3 DNA reads as TGCGCCAGCAGCCAAGGGGCAGGAAACACCGGGGAGCTGTTTTTT. It specifies CASSQGAGNTGELFF. The V call is TRBV4-3, the J call TRBJ2-2; the D is unclear. CDR3 length equals 15 residues. Per germline, CDR1 LGHNA and CDR2 YSLEER. V lost 1 base to trimming and J lost 2 bases, with 8 bases between them.

This chain links TRBV11-2 with TRBJ1-1, with 7 bases that match TRBD1. The CDR3 covers 16 residues. The germline V gene has CDR1 SGHAT and CDR2 FQNNGV. Trimming removed 5 bases from V and 3 bases from J; junction bases left unmatched: 12. The CDR3 region is CASSRGQAEGDTEAFF. The CDR3 DNA sequence: TGTGCCAGCAGCCGCGGACAGGCCGAGGGGGACACTGAAGCTTTCTTT.

The V and J genes are TRBV11-3 and TRBJ2-2, with TRBD1 matching over 7 bases. J lost 3 bases, V lost 5 bases, and 6 bases had no gene match. The germline gives CDR1 SGHNT, CDR2 YENEEA. This CDR3 comprises 15 residues. The CDR3 region is CASSLRQGDTGELFF. The CDR3 bases are TGTGCCAGCAGCCTCCGACAGGGCGACACCGGGGAGCTGTTTTTT.

The chain links TRBV4-1 to TRBJ2-5, with a possible D match to TRBD1 (5 bases). Germline V gives CDR1 MGHRA, CDR2 YSYEKL. V was clipped by 1 base and J by 5 bases, with 11 bases between them. CDR3 length: 14 amino acids. CDR3 sequence: CASSQVFQGETQYF. CDR3 in DNA: TGCGCCAGCAGCCAAGTTTTCCAGGGCGAGACCCAGTACTTC.

V gene TRBV4-3 combines with J gene TRBJ2-7; D is ambiguous. Trimming stripped 2 bases from V and 0 bases from J, with 5 bases between. Germline V gene data show CDR1 as LGHNA and CDR2 as YSLEER. The CDR3 length is 13 residues. As DNA, the CDR3 is TGCGCCAGCAGCCAATCAGGCTCCTACGAGCAGTACTTC. This codes for CASSQSGSYEQYF.

The chain recombines TRBV5-4 with TRBJ2-3, with D possibly TRBD2 on 6 matching bases. Per the germline V gene, CDR1 is SGHNT and CDR2 is YYREEE (reference sequence). Trimming removed 4 bases at V and 4 bases at J, with 16 bases between. The CDR3 length is 15 residues. This chain's CDR3 is CASSAWGDRSDTQYF. The CDR3 bases are TGTGCCAGCAGCGCCTGGGGGGACCGCTCAGATACGCAGTATTTT.

This clone occurred a few times. This sequence joins TRBV28 and TRBJ2-3, with 12 bases that match TRBD2. V lost 5 bases and J lost 2; bases outside the gene matches: 11. The germline CDR1 and CDR2 sequences are MDHEN and SYDVKM. The CDR3 has 18 amino acids. The CDR3 bases are TGTGCCAGCAGTCCCTGGACTAGCGGGACTTCTAACACAGATACGCAGTATTTT. It yields the protein CASSPWTSGTSNTDTQYF.

The V and J genes are TRBV6-5 and TRBJ2-2; either TRBD1 or TRBD2 may supply D (5 bases each). The CDR3 covers 16 residues. Germline V gene sequence: CDR1 MNHEY, CDR2 SVGAGI. V lost 1 base to trimming and J lost 1 base, with 10 bases between them. CDR3 residues: CASSYLGTLNTGELFF. The CDR3 DNA sequence: TGTGCCAGCAGTTACTTAGGGACCCTGAACACCGGGGAGCTGTTTTTT.

V gene TRBV4-1 combines with J gene TRBJ2-7; D perhaps matches TRBD1 (6 bases). Trimming left V 4 bases short and J 0 bases short, with 7 bases between. CDR3 length: 13 residues. Germline-derived CDR1 and CDR2 are MGHRA and YSYEKL. CDR3 in amino acids: CASSPDSSYEQYF. The CDR3, as DNA: TGCGCCAGCAGCCCGGACAGCTCCTACGAGCAGTACTTC.

V gene TRBV9 combines with J gene TRBJ1-2; 8 bases map to TRBD1. CDR3 length: 16 amino acids. The germline V gene encodes CDR1 SGDLS and CDR2 YYNGEE. The V gene end was trimmed by 0 bases and the J gene end by 5 bases; junction bases not matched to a gene: 9. The CDR3 loop reads CASSVGPDRASYGYTF. In nucleotides, the CDR3 is TGTGCCAGCAGCGTAGGCCCGGACAGGGCAAGTTATGGCTACACCTTC.

The chain carries TRBV6-6 and TRBJ1-5; D is unclear. Germline V gene data show CDR1 as MNHNY and CDR2 as SVGAGI (reference sequence). The ends were cut back, 5 bases at V and 6 bases at J, with 14 bases in the middle. This CDR3 contains 14 residues. CDR3: CASSSHIGSQPQHF. In DNA, the CDR3 is TGTGCCAGCAGTAGTCATATCGGGTCTCAGCCCCAGCATTTT.

The rearrangement uses TRBV28 and TRBJ2-7, with 7 bases lining up with TRBD1. CDR1 and CDR2 (germline): MDHEN, SYDVKM. V lost 5 bases to trimming and J lost 7 bases; unmatched junction nucleotides: 17. The CDR3 is 16 residues long. The CDR3 loop is CASSQIGQVGLGEQYF. CDR3 bases: TGTGCCAGCAGTCAAATCGGACAGGTGGGCCTGGGGGAGCAGTACTTC. Looking up the rest from reference TRBV28 and TRBJ2-7 gives the full variable domain: DVKVTQSSRYLVKRTGEKVFLECVQDMDHENMFWYRQDPGLGLRLIYFSYDVKMKEKGDIPEGYSVSREKKERFSLILESASTNQTSMYLCASSQIGQVGLGEQYFGPGTRLTVT.

This sequence joins TRBV7-2 and TRBJ2-5; D perhaps matches TRBD1 (5 bases). The germline gives CDR1 SGHTA, CDR2 FQGNSA. Trimming stripped 6 bases from V and 3 bases from J, with 14 bases between. The CDR3 spans 14 residues. The CDR3 protein is CASSSGLRKETQYF. As DNA, the CDR3 is TGTGCCAGCAGTTCAGGGCTCAGGAAAGAGACCCAGTACTTC.

This sequence joins TRBV4-2 and TRBJ2-1, with D possibly being TRBD2 (6 bases). Germline V lookup: CDR1 LGHNA, CDR2 YNFKEQ. This CDR3 spans 15 amino acids. Trimming cost V 0 bases and J 7 bases, with 13 bases left between them. CDR3 bases: TGTGCCAGCAGCCAAGATTCCGGGAGTCGGAATGAGCAGTTCTTC. Encoded protein: CASSQDSGSRNEQFF.

The V and J genes are TRBV30 and TRBJ1-2; D ambiguous. The germline gives CDR1 GTSNPN, CDR2 SVGIG (reference sequence). The V end lost 1 base, the J end lost 4 bases, and 10 bases lay between the germline ends. CDR3 length: 13 amino acids. The CDR3 sequence is CAWSAGGFYGYTF. In nucleotides, the CDR3 is TGTGCCTGGAGTGCCGGAGGCTTCTATGGCTACACCTTC.

The gene calls are TRBV28 and TRBJ1-2, with D possibly matching TRBD1 (5 bases). V was pared by 7 bases and J by 8 bases, with 23 bases between. Germline V gene data show CDR1 as MDHEN and CDR2 as SYDVKM. CDR3 length equals 15 residues. The CDR3 bases are TGTGCCAGCACCGCCGTGGCAGGGCTTACAGGCGGCTACACCTTC. This gives the protein CASTAVAGLTGGYTF.